This T cell receptor (beta chain) was sequenced for a study of cytomegalovirus exposure and HLA in healthy donors. With 6 bases clipped from V and 3 bases from J, the junction kept 8 bases outside the gene matches. CDR3 length: 14 residues. Per germline, CDR1 MNHEY and CDR2 SVGAGI. Both 60 Vbeta primers and 13 Jbeta primers went into the PCR. Assay used: immunoSEQ multiplex PCR; TCRdb lists only in-frame clones, some missing. The data show about 110,000 clones, 69% seen once. The TCR originated in a woman aged 70-85 years in good health and CMV-seropositive. Sequencing was carried out using PBMCs. The rearrangement joins TRBV6-5 to TRBJ2-7, with TRBD1 identical over 7 bases. CDR3 DNA sequence: TGTGCCAGCAGCCTCGGACAGGCGGGCTACGAGCAGTACTTC. Its translation: CASSLGQAGYEQYF.